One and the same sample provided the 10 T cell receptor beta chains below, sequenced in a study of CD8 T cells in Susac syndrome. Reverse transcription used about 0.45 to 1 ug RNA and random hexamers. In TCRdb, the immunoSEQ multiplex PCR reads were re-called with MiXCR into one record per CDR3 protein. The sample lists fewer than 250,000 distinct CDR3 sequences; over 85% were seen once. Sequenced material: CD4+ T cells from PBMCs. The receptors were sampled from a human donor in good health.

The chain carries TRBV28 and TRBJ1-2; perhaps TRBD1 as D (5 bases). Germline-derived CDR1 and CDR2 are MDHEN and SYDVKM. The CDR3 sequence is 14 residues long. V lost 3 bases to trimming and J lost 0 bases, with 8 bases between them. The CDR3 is CASSFVGANYGYTF. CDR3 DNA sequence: TGTGCCAGCAGTTTCGTGGGGGCTAACTATGGCTACACCTTC.

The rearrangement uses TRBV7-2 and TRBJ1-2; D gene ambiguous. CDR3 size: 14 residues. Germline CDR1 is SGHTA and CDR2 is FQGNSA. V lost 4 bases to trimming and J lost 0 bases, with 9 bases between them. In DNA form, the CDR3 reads TGTGCCAGCAGCTCCCGGGTGGCTAACTATGGCTACACCTTC. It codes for CASSSRVANYGYTF.

The CDR3 spells CASSQDQLGSYNSPLHF. As DNA, the CDR3 is TGCGCCAGCAGCCAAGATCAGCTGGGGTCCTATAATTCACCCCTCCACTTT. The chain uses TRBV4-1 and TRBJ1-6; D is unresolved. Germline V CDR1 and CDR2: MGHRA, YSYEKL. V was shortened by 0 bases and J by 1 base, with 10 bases between the two germline ends. This CDR3 region has 17 residues.

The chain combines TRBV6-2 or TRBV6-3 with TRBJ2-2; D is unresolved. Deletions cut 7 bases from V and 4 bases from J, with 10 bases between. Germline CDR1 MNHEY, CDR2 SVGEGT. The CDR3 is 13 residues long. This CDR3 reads CASNFLGTGELFF. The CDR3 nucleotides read TGTGCCAGCAATTTTTTGGGCACCGGGGAGCTGTTTTTT.

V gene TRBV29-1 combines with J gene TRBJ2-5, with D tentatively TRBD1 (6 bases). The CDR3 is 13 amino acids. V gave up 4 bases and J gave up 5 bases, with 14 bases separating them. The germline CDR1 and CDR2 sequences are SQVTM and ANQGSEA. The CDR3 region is CSVATGVVETQYF. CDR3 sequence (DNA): TGCAGCGTTGCGACAGGCGTTGTGGAGACCCAGTACTTC.

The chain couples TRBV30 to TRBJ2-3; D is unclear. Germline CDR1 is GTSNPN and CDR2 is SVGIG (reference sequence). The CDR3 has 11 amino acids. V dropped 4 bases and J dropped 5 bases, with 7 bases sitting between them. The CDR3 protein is CAWTDRDTQYF. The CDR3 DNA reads TGTGCCTGGACGGATAGAGATACGCAGTATTTT.

Here the CDR3 DNA reads TGTGCCAGCCAAAGGGAGGTGGACAATCAGCCCCAGCATTTT. Translating it yields CASQREVDNQPQHF. The chain links TRBV6-6 to TRBJ1-5; D not certain. The ends were cut back, 8 bases at V and 3 bases at J, with 14 bases in the middle. In germline, CDR1 is MNHNY, CDR2 SVGAGI (reference sequence). The CDR3 is made up of 14 amino acids.

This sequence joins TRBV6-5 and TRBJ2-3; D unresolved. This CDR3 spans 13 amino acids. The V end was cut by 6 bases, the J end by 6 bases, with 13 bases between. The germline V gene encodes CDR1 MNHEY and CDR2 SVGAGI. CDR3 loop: CASSSLGWDTQYF. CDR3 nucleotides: TGTGCCAGCAGCTCACTGGGGTGGGATACGCAGTATTTT.

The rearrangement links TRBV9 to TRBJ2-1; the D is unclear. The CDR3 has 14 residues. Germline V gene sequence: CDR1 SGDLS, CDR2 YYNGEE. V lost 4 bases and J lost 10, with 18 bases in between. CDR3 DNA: TGTGCCAGCAGCTCGTCTACCGTCATCGCCGAGCAGTTCTTC. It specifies CASSSSTVIAEQFF.

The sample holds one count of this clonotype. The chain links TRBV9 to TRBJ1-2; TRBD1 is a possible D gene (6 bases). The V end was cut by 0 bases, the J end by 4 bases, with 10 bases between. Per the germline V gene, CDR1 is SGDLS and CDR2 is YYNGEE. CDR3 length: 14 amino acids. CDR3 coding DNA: TGTGCCAGCAGCGTAGACGGGACAAGCTATGGCTACACCTTC. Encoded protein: CASSVDGTSYGYTF.